This entry lists 24 T cell receptor beta chains sequenced from one sample in a study of blood T cells in healthy people across ages. A second PCR, run for 7 to 11 cycles, used a sample-barcoded 5' primer plus a J-beta primer mix. MiXCR was run by TCRdb on the 5' RACE reads, yielding one entry per CDR3 protein. The repertoire includes under 2 million distinct CDR3 sequences, roughly 30% of them detected once, and roughly 10% sits in the top ten. Specimen: blood. These receptors were taken from a woman in her 30s in good health.

The table lists this clonotype with a few counts. The chain is built from TRBV6-2 or TRBV6-3 and TRBJ2-1; 10 bases are shared with TRBD2. This CDR3 is built from 15 residues. Trimming removed 6 bases from V and 7 bases from J; junction bases left unmatched: 9. Looked up from germline, CDR1 is MNHEY and CDR2 is SVGEGT. Written as DNA, the CDR3 is TGTGCCAGCAGACTAGCGGGGTTAAAGGGGAATGAGCAGTTCTTC. It specifies CASRLAGLKGNEQFF.

The rearrangement joins TRBV29-1 to TRBJ1-2; D unclear. Trimming removed 3 bases from V and 6 bases from J, with 8 bases in between. The CDR3 runs to 11 residues. CDR1 and CDR2 from the germline V gene are SQVTM and ANQGSEA. The CDR3 is CSVEFWDGYTF. DNA for the CDR3: TGCAGCGTTGAGTTTTGGGATGGCTACACCTTC.

The V gene is TRBV7-9, the J gene TRBJ1-5, with a possible D match to TRBD1 (6 bases). Trimming removed 5 bases at V and 10 bases at J, with 30 bases between. The germline V gene has CDR1 SEHNR and CDR2 FQNEAQ (reference sequence). The CDR3 has 18 amino acids. This CDR3 reads CASSPGQTRVYGLEPQHF. The CDR3 bases are TGTGCCAGCAGCCCCGGACAGACAAGGGTCTACGGATTGGAACCCCAGCATTTT.

The chain carries TRBV20-1 and TRBJ1-4, with TRBD1 as a possible D gene (5 bases). Looked up from germline, CDR1 is DFQATT and CDR2 is SNEGSKA (reference sequence). The V gene lost 2 bases and the J gene lost 6 bases, with 16 bases spanning the gap. The CDR3 is made up of 15 amino acids. The CDR3 reads CSARPYGRGDEKLFF. CDR3 DNA sequence: TGCAGTGCTAGACCCTATGGGAGGGGAGATGAAAAACTGTTTTTT.

The chain joins TRBV20-1 to TRBJ2-5; TRBD2 aligns across 11 bases. In germline, CDR1 is DFQATT, CDR2 SNEGSKA (reference sequence). The trim removed 1 base at V and 0 bases at J, leaving 7 bases unmatched. The CDR3 spans 17 residues. The CDR3 DNA is TGCAGTGCTAGAGGACTAGCGGGGTCCACCTACCAAGAGACCCAGTACTTC. This sequence encodes CSARGLAGSTYQETQYF.

The V gene is TRBV6-1, the J gene TRBJ2-3; 7 bases map to TRBD2. This CDR3 has 16 residues. After removal of 6 bases from V and 3 bases from J, the junction contained 12 bases not matched to a gene. Germline CDR1 MNHNS, CDR2 SASEGT. The CDR3 protein is CASSPREGSLTDTQYF. The CDR3 nucleotides are TGTGCCAGCAGCCCCAGGGAGGGATCATTAACAGATACGCAGTATTTT.

This clonotype came up many times. V usage is TRBV7-2 and J usage is TRBJ2-1; D possibly corresponds to TRBD1 (6 bases). Germline V gives CDR1 SGHTA, CDR2 FQGNSA. V gave up 1 base and J gave up 5 bases, with 9 bases separating them. This CDR3 is built from 14 residues. CDR3 region: CASSLGNRDNEQFF. As DNA, the CDR3 is TGTGCCAGCAGCTTAGGAAACAGGGACAATGAGCAGTTCTTC.

The V call is TRBV7-3, the J call TRBJ2-5; TRBD1 matches at 11 bases. V lost 4 bases to trimming and J lost 1 base; unmatched junction nucleotides: 5. The CDR3 is made up of 16 amino acids. Germline V gene lookup returns CDR1 SGHTA and CDR2 FQGTGA. As DNA, the CDR3 is TGTGCCAGCAGCTCCTTCGGGACAGGGGGCCAAGAGACCCAGTACTTC. This codes for CASSSFGTGGQETQYF. The whole variable domain, filled in from reference TRBV7-3 and TRBJ2-5, reads GAGVSQTPSNKVTEKGKYVELRCDPISGHTALYWYRQSLGQGPEFLIYFQGTGAADDSGLPNDRFFAVRPEGSVSTLKIQRTERGDSAVYLCASSSFGTGGQETQYFGPGTRLLVL.

This chain connects TRBV7-2 to TRBJ2-7, with D uncertain. This CDR3 has 14 amino acids. In germline, CDR1 is SGHTA, CDR2 FQGNSA. The ends were cut back, 5 bases at V and 0 bases at J, with 11 bases in the middle. Written as DNA, the CDR3 is TGTGCCAGCAGCCAGGCCACTTTCTCCTACGAGCAGTACTTC. As protein: CASSQATFSYEQYF.

The gene calls are TRBV9 and TRBJ2-1; TRBD2 might be the D (6 bases). Germline CDR1 and CDR2: SGDLS and YYNGEE. The CDR3 sequence is 13 residues long. Trimming pared 6 bases from V and 0 bases from J, leaving 7 bases between. The CDR3 here is CASKGGSYNEQFF. In DNA form, the CDR3 reads TGTGCCAGCAAGGGAGGCTCCTACAATGAGCAGTTCTTC. Full variable domain (outside the CDR3, taken from reference TRBV9 and TRBJ2-1): DSGVTQTPKHLITATGQRVTLRCSPRSGDLSVYWYQQSLDQGLQFLIQYYNGEERAKGNILERFSAQQFPDLHSELNLSSLELGDSALYFCASKGGSYNEQFFGPGTRLTVL.

This chain joins TRBV7-9 and TRBJ2-1; 7 nucleotides agree with TRBD2. This CDR3 comprises 17 residues. The V and J ends lost 2 bases and 1 base, in that order; junction bases with no gene match: 8. Germline V lookup: CDR1 SEHNR, CDR2 FQNEAQ (reference sequence). This chain's CDR3 is CASSLKTLADSYNEQFF. The CDR3 nucleotides are TGTGCCAGCAGCTTAAAGACTCTAGCGGATTCCTACAATGAGCAGTTCTTC. Drawing the rest from reference TRBV7-9 and TRBJ2-1, the complete variable domain is DTGVSQNPRHKITKRGQNVTFRCDPISEHNRLYWYRQTLGQGPEFLTYFQNEAQLEKSRLLSDRFSAERPKGSFSTLEIQRTEQGDSAMYLCASSLKTLADSYNEQFFGPGTRLTVL.

This rearrangement joins TRBV19 to TRBJ2-5; D is ambiguous. The V end was cut by 5 bases, the J end by 5 bases, with 12 bases between. The CDR3 runs 13 residues. Germline CDR1 and CDR2: LNHDA and SQIVND (reference sequence). The CDR3 reads CASSLAQAETQYF. In DNA, the CDR3 is TGTGCCAGTAGTCTCGCGCAGGCCGAGACCCAGTACTTC.

This clonotype was seen a handful of times. CDR3 in DNA: TGTGCCAGCAGCGGAAGCCTTGGGACTAGCGGGGGACCCTACGAGCAGTACTTC. Translated, it gives CASSGSLGTSGGPYEQYF. The chain carries TRBV9 and TRBJ2-7; 14 positions match TRBD2. This CDR3 contains 18 residues. The junction had 10 bases not matched to a gene; V was cut back by 3 bases and J by 2 bases. Germline assignment: CDR1 SGDLS and CDR2 YYNGEE.

This clonotype showed up just a few times. CDR3 protein: CASGPRPGEAFF. The CDR3 DNA is TGCGCCAGTGGGCCGCGGCCTGGGGAAGCTTTCTTT. This chain uses TRBV5-1 with TRBJ1-1; D is undetermined. V lost 8 bases, J lost 8 bases, and 16 bases lay in between. Germline V gene lookup returns CDR1 SGHRS and CDR2 YFSETQ. This CDR3 is 12 amino acids long.

DNA of the CDR3: TGTGCCAGCAGCCCCGGACTAGCGGGTAAGAGCTCCTACAATGAGCAGTTCTTC. Residues: CASSPGLAGKSSYNEQFF. V gene TRBV9 combines with J gene TRBJ2-1; 11 nucleotides match TRBD2. Per germline, CDR1 SGDLS and CDR2 YYNGEE. This CDR3 is 18 amino acids long. V shed 4 bases, J shed 0 bases, and the junction held 9 bases outside the gene matches. Supplemented by reference TRBV9 and TRBJ2-1, the full variable domain reads DSGVTQTPKHLITATGQRVTLRCSPRSGDLSVYWYQQSLDQGLQFLIQYYNGEERAKGNILERFSAQQFPDLHSELNLSSLELGDSALYFCASSPGLAGKSSYNEQFFGPGTRLTVL.

This clonotype appeared a few times. The chain is built from TRBV29-1 and TRBJ2-1, with 8 bases identical to TRBD2. In germline, CDR1 is SQVTM, CDR2 ANQGSEA. The CDR3 loop spans 16 amino acids. V was clipped by 6 bases and J by 8 bases; unmatched bases: 18. The CDR3 region is CSVGGGAGVGRDEQFF. CDR3 bases: TGCAGCGTGGGGGGGGGAGCGGGAGTTGGAAGGGATGAGCAGTTCTTC.

The chain carries TRBV20-1 and TRBJ2-7, with D perhaps matching TRBD1 (5 bases). CDR1 and CDR2 (germline): DFQATT, SNEGSKA (reference sequence). V shed 3 bases and J shed 1 base, with 13 bases lying between them. The length of the CDR3 is 14 residues. The CDR3 is CSASSDSISYEQYF. Written as DNA, the CDR3 is TGCAGTGCTAGTTCCGACAGCATATCCTACGAGCAGTACTTC.

This clonotype occurred many times. The chain links TRBV9 to TRBJ2-6; D ambiguous. Germline V lookup: CDR1 SGDLS, CDR2 YYNGEE. The V gene lost 1 base and the J gene lost 2 bases, with 1 base spanning the gap. CDR3 length equals 13 residues. The CDR3 region is CASSVPGANVLTF. Here the CDR3 DNA reads TGTGCCAGCAGCGTACCTGGGGCCAACGTCCTGACTTTC.

Turning to this clonotype: One junction end disagrees with the germline gene, perhaps due to a read error. CDR3 DNA sequence: TGCGCCAGCGGTACTAGCGGGACTAACCCCTACAATGAGCAGTTCTTC. Translated, it gives CASGTSGTNPYNEQFF. This rearrangement joins TRBV2 to TRBJ2-1; TRBD2 agrees at 10 bases. Germline values: CDR1 SNHLY, CDR2 FYNNEI. The CDR3 contains 16 residues.

The CDR3 region has the DNA TGTGCCAGCAGCTTCCGAGGACAGACCAATGAGCAGTTCTTC. Translating gives CASSFRGQTNEQFF. The gene calls are TRBV7-6 and TRBJ2-1; TRBD1 might be the D (6 bases). Germline CDR1 reads SGHVS; CDR2 reads FNYEAQ. The CDR3 spans 14 residues. V was trimmed by 3 bases and J by 6 bases, leaving 12 bases between them.

This clonotype was detected only once. The rearrangement joins TRBV2 to TRBJ2-7, with D possibly TRBD2 on 6 matching bases. TRBJ2-5 matches the DNA end more closely, so the J call is doubtful. Per germline, CDR1 SNHLY and CDR2 FYNNEI. The length of the CDR3 is 16 residues. The CDR3 DNA reads as TGTGCCAGCAGCCTCGCTCGACAAGGATTGGGGGGGACCCAGTACTTC. Protein: CASSLARQGLGGTQYF.

On this clonotype: Mismatch with germline at one junction end may stem from a read error. V and J are TRBV12-3 or TRBV12-4 and TRBJ2-1, with 12 bases matching TRBD2. CDR3 length: 14 amino acids. CDR3 region: CAGSLAGGGGEQFF. CDR3 bases: TGTGCCGGCAGCCTAGCGGGAGGGGGGGGTGAGCAGTTCTTC.

The chain combines TRBV15 with TRBJ1-1; TRBD1 agrees at 8 bases. V dropped 0 bases and J dropped 5; count of bases not matched to a gene: 8. The length of the CDR3 is 16 residues. Germline CDR1 is LNHNV and CDR2 is YYDKDF (reference sequence). The CDR3 DNA reads as TGTGCCACCAGCAGAGATTTCGCCAGGGGGCTTACTGAAGCTTTCTTT. Translation gives CATSRDFARGLTEAFF.

This clonotype was found a few times. The CDR3 DNA reads as TGTGCCAGCAGCTTAAAGGGACTAGCGGATTCGCAAGAGACCCAGTACTTC. It specifies CASSLKGLADSQETQYF. V usage is TRBV7-9 and J usage is TRBJ2-5, with TRBD2 matching 11 bases. J was trimmed by 2 bases and V by 2 bases; bases with no gene match: 7. The CDR3 runs to 17 residues. The germline gives CDR1 SEHNR, CDR2 FQNEAQ (reference sequence).